This T cell receptor beta chain was documented in a study of cytomegalovirus exposure and HLA in healthy donors. Background on the study: As released early, the data held some 80 million unique TCRs from HLA-typed donors.

It was with 60 Vbeta and 13 Jbeta primers that the PCR ran. Assay: immunoSEQ multiplex PCR; the TCRdb copy retains only in-frame clones and omits some. The sample has about 170,000 clones, roughly 79% seen once. The CDR3 is 15 amino acids. In germline, CDR1 is GTSNPN, CDR2 SVGIG (reference sequence). The junction had 9 bases not matched to a gene; V was cut back by 2 bases and J by 2 bases. To note about this clone: Antigen: not known.

Regarding the study as a whole: With later analysis, a missense DCLRE1C variant became linked to TCR beta V- and J-gene trimming. Later analysis suggested links between common viral pathogens and several top significant clusters. Previously analyzed data showed that most TCR beta V segments were productive at a frequency of about 90% or about 30%.

The sequence derives from a woman aged 30 to 39 in good health and CMV-seropositive. V usage is TRBV30 and J usage is TRBJ2-7; 7 bases match TRBD2. The specimen was PBMCs. CDR3 bases: TGTGCCTGGAGTACTCTGCGGGAGTTTGCCTACGAGCAGTACTTC. Its translation: CAWSTLREFAYEQYF.